Below are 17 T cell receptor beta chains sequenced from a single sample in a study of T cell responses to AZD1222 COVID-19 vaccine listed by TCRdb under 2021. This sample's time point label indicates: about 28 days (+/-7) after the second vaccine dose. In light of the paper, this sample's treatment or condition label describes: meningococcal conjugate vaccine given as trial control. Library construction relied on the immunoSEQ multiplex PCR assay. TCRdb retrieved this table from immuneACCESS and kept in-frame rearrangements only. Not all clones are present; in checked studies, unresolved V genes account for under half, and no reason is known for the remainder. The sample includes about 140,000 clones, with roughly 89% observed a single time. The ten largest account for roughly 7.6% of the sample. The material was peripheral blood, obtained 28 days after the second dose of the MenACWY control vaccine. The receptors come from an adult who received the MenACWY meningococcal vaccine as a control.

This clone came up once. The J gene is TRBJ2-7, the V gene TRBV18; unclear D gene. This CDR3 is 12 amino acids long. Trimming took 5 bases from V and 3 from J, leaving 8 bases between them. Looked up from germline, CDR1 is KGHSH and CDR2 is LQKENI. CDR3 in DNA: TGTGCCAGCTCAGTTACAGACTACGAGCAGTACTTC. As protein: CASSVTDYEQYF.

This clone was seen just once. At one end, the junction sequence differs from germline, possibly due to a read error. The chain has TRBV7-7 and TRBJ1-5; 10 bases map to TRBD1. Per the germline V gene, CDR1 is SSHAT and CDR2 is FNYEAQ (reference sequence). The CDR3 is 19 residues long. The CDR3 DNA reads as TGTGCTAGCAAAAAACGTACGCCACCGACAGGGGGCGGTCGGCAGCCCCAGCATTTT. Translation: CASKKRTPPTGGGRQPQHF.

Comment on this clone: Other DNA sequences in this specimen translate into the identical CDR3. This rearrangement joins TRBV29-1 to TRBJ1-5; D call uncertain. CDR1 and CDR2 from the germline V gene are SQVTM and ANQGSEA. Trimming shortened V by 4 bases and J by 5 bases, and 3 bases separated the two germline ends. This CDR3 spans 10 amino acids. CDR3 DNA sequence: TGCAGCGTTGGGGATCAGCCCCAGCATTTT. Translated, it gives CSVGDQPQHF.

The chain recombines TRBV11-2 with TRBJ2-2, with TRBD1 matching 7 bases. Per the germline V gene, CDR1 is SGHAT and CDR2 is FQNNGV. The CDR3 is 17 residues long. J gave up 1 base and V 4 bases, and 9 bases lay outside the gene matches. The CDR3 DNA follows: TGTGCCAGCAGCTATCCCCAGGGGGAAAGGAACACCGGGGAGCTGTTTTTT. The encoded protein is CASSYPQGERNTGELFF.

V is TRBV6-5 and J is TRBJ1-2, with 7 bases aligning to TRBD1. The V gene's germline CDR1 is MNHEY and CDR2 SVGAGI. CDR3 length equals 13 residues. V was pared by 6 bases and J by 4 bases, with 5 bases of the junction left unmatched. CDR3 sequence reads: CASRTGTVYGYTF. CDR3 coding DNA: TGTGCCAGCAGGACAGGGACAGTCTATGGCTACACCTTC.

This clone was observed once. The gene calls are TRBV3-1 (or the pseudogene TRBV3-2) and TRBJ2-2; no reliable D call. Germline V CDR1 and CDR2: LGHDT, YNNKEL (reference sequence). V dropped 4 bases and J dropped 7 bases, with 4 bases sitting between them. The CDR3 length is 11 residues. CDR3 DNA: TGTGCCAGCAGCCTCCGCGGGGAGCTGTTTTTT. Translation: CASSLRGELFF.

The gene calls are TRBV18 and TRBJ2-1; TRBD1 or TRBD2 may be the D gene (7 bases each). Germline V gives CDR1 KGHSH, CDR2 LQKENI. Trimming pared 2 bases from V and 6 bases from J, leaving 14 bases between. CDR3 size: 15 residues. CDR3 residues: CASSPEQGTINEQFF. The CDR3 DNA is TGTGCCAGCTCACCAGAACAGGGGACTATCAATGAGCAGTTCTTC.

CDR3 sequence: CASSPDRRYTGELFF. For the CDR3, the DNA is TGTGCCAGCAGCCCCGACAGGAGATACACCGGGGAGCTGTTTTTT. This chain connects TRBV11-3 to TRBJ2-2, with a possible D match to TRBD1 (6 bases). Germline V gene lookup returns CDR1 SGHNT and CDR2 YENEEA. V shed 5 bases and J shed 3 bases, with 13 bases lying between them. The CDR3 is 15 residues long.

The chain carries TRBV28 and TRBJ1-6; 7 bases are a match to TRBD1. Losses at the gene ends were 6 bases for V and 7 bases for J; bases not matched to a gene: 6. The CDR3 length is 14 residues. The germline V gene encodes CDR1 MDHEN and CDR2 SYDVKM. CDR3 in amino acids: CASSRDRGNSPLHF. The CDR3 DNA is TGTGCCAGCAGCCGGGACAGAGGCAATTCACCCCTCCACTTT.

This rearrangement joins TRBV15 to TRBJ1-5, with TRBD1 matching over 7 bases. Germline CDR1 LNHNV, CDR2 YYDKDF (reference sequence). Trimming at V came to 1 base and at J to 6 bases, leaving 9 bases not matched to a gene. The CDR3 totals 16 residues. CDR3 nucleotides: TGTGCCACCAGCAGAGGTGACAGGGATTTCGGTCAGCCCCAGCATTTT. Residues: CATSRGDRDFGQPQHF.

Only a few counts were recorded for this clone. The J gene is TRBJ2-1, the V gene TRBV27; D is uncertain. CDR1 and CDR2 (germline): MNHEY, SMNVEV (reference sequence). The CDR3 has 15 residues. Trimming took 0 bases from V and 4 from J, leaving 10 bases between them. DNA for the CDR3: TGTGCCAGCAGTTTATCCGGCCCGATGTACAATGAGCAGTTCTTC. This translates into CASSLSGPMYNEQFF.

This clone has only one observation. This chain uses TRBV28 with TRBJ1-5; D call uncertain. The CDR3 is 15 amino acids. V gave up 8 bases and J gave up 0 bases, with 14 bases separating them. Germline CDR1 and CDR2: MDHEN and SYDVKM. CDR3 coding DNA: TGTGCCAGCCCTACCTTAAAATATAGCAATCAGCCCCAGCATTTT. Its translation is CASPTLKYSNQPQHF.

The rearrangement joins TRBV6-2 or TRBV6-3 to TRBJ2-7, with D perhaps matching TRBD1 or TRBD2 (5 bases each). Germline values: CDR1 MNHEY, CDR2 SVGEGT. Trimming removed 1 base from V and 5 bases from J, with 6 bases in between. The CDR3 covers 12 residues. CDR3 DNA sequence: TGTGCCAGCAGTTACTTGGGGGACGAGCAGTACTTC. Translated, it gives CASSYLGDEQYF.

The gene calls are TRBV4-3 and TRBJ1-2, with 8 bases matching TRBD1. The germline V gene encodes CDR1 LGHNA and CDR2 YSLEER. Trimming cost V 4 bases and J 6 bases; bases outside gene matches: 7. The CDR3 runs to 14 residues. In DNA, the CDR3 is TGCGCCAGCAGCCCTAATCAGGGGGCTGATGGCTACACCTTC. It is translated as CASSPNQGADGYTF.

The chain carries TRBV19 and TRBJ2-2; D possibly corresponds to TRBD1 (5 bases). CDR3 length: 20 residues. The V end was cut by 1 base, the J end by 5 bases, with 26 bases between. CDR1 is LNHDA and CDR2 is SQIVND in the germline V gene (reference sequence). The CDR3 DNA reads as TGTGCCAGTAGTATAGGGTACGGGCAGGGAAACGGCGTGGGGACCGGGGAGCTGTTTTTT. Its protein is CASSIGYGQGNGVGTGELFF.

The gene calls are TRBV9 and TRBJ2-5; possible D gene TRBD2, 6 bases. The CDR3 runs 14 residues. Trimming removed 2 bases at V and 7 bases at J, with 15 bases between. CDR1 is SGDLS, CDR2 YYNGEE, per germline. The CDR3 DNA follows: TGTGCCAGCAGCGTCTCACTAGCCGGGAGGACCCAGTACTTC. It yields the protein CASSVSLAGRTQYF. The full variable domain, with the rest looked up from reference TRBV9 and TRBJ2-5, is DSGVTQTPKHLITATGQRVTLRCSPRSGDLSVYWYQQSLDQGLQFLIQYYNGEERAKGNILERFSAQQFPDLHSELNLSSLELGDSALYFCASSVSLAGRTQYFGPGTRLLVL.

This sequence joins TRBV27 and TRBJ1-2, with a tentative D call TRBD1 (6 bases). This CDR3 contains 13 residues. The V gene lost 6 bases and the J gene lost 6 bases, with 14 bases spanning the gap. Germline CDR1 reads MNHEY; CDR2 reads SMNVEV (reference sequence). The CDR3 DNA reads TGTGCCAGCAGGCCGCTCGGGGGCGATGGCTACACCTTC. Protein product: CASRPLGGDGYTF.